This T cell receptor (beta chain) was recovered during a study of blood T cell repertoires in COVID-19 (TCRdb year 2020). Regarding the study in general: The collaborator samples originated in the United States, Italy and Spain and spanned the acute and convalescent phases of COVID-19. The repertoires were released in a freely available public database intended as a resource for research on the immune response to SARS-CoV-2. HLA class I and class II types, where available, came from metadata supplied by the sample provider rather than from assay-based typing. Samples came from the ongoing ImmuneRACE study (first 160 participants) plus 1,254 subjects from 6 global collaborators. The material from the prospective study consisted of cDNA or gDNA derived from T cells, B-cell-depleted T cells, or PBMCs. Nearly every sample came with metadata listing a de-identified subject ID, COVID-19 status, age in years and sex. Deeply sampled blood TCRbeta repertoires from subjects exposed to, actively infected with, or recovered from COVID-19 were included in the dataset.

Counted from cysteine to phenylalanine, this CDR3 has 14 amino acids. Only the CDR3 portion is preserved as DNA: 42 bases, with reading frame beginning at the first base. CDR1 SGHTA and CDR2 FQGNSA are derived from the germline V gene. Trimming removed 7 bases from V and 6 bases from J, leaving 16 bases between the germline ends. TCRbeta CDR3 regions were amplified from genomic DNA using the immunoSEQ Assay, a bias-controlled multiplex PCR. The published analysis was carried out like this. Nucleated cell counts per sample were estimated from amplification of reference gene primers within the assay. To quantify the absolute abundance of each unique TCRbeta CDR3 rearrangement, sequence reads were collapsed and filtered. For each sample, productive Simpson clonality was calculated by taking the square root of Simpson's diversity index across productive rearrangements. This immuneACCESS table, as held by TCRdb, lists in-frame sequences with V and J called but not all clones. Of the missing ones, under half trace to an unresolved V gene in checked studies; the others have no known cause. The V and J calls and clone size were taken over from that table, and D and trimming were inferred from the DNA. The sample table lists over 350,000 clones, nearly 90% of them with a count of one. The top ten hold about 2.1% of the sample.

Study-wide conclusions, independent of this receptor: How much clinical and demographic metadata was included differed by source and by participant, and the metadata was provided uncurated.

Participants in the prospective study were enrolled through a virtual design, were aged roughly 18 to 90 years, and lived in approximately 25 United States geographic areas. Cohort assignment in the prospective study relied on participant-reported clinical history from a screening survey and a study questionnaire. In the prospective study, mobile phlebotomists collected whole blood, serum and a nasopharyngeal or oropharyngeal swab from each participant. Participants in the prospective study had the option to provide additional blood draws and questionnaires over an approximately 2-month period. Before DNA extraction, blood samples from the prospective study were shipped at room temperature or frozen. In regard to this clone: Its recognized antigen is unknown. No base-level quality is on record; no much larger clone is a single base apart.

The chain is encoded by TRBV7-2 joined to TRBJ2-1, and possibly TRBD2, on 6 matching bases. The sample consisted of PBMCs or T cells enriched from blood (not recorded which). The sequence came from a woman under 30 with acute COVID-19. The CDR3 amino acid sequence is: CASMIPAGTNEQFF. The DNA reads TGTGCCAGCATGATCCCCGCGGGGACCAATGAGCAGTTCTTC.